This T cell receptor beta chain was sequenced in a study of CD8 T cells in Susac syndrome. Overall study: Susac syndrome patients were untreated, on corticosteroids with some adding intravenous immunoglobulin, or on intravenous immunoglobulin only.

The CDR3 length is 14 residues. V trimming: 5 bases; J trimming: 4 bases; junction bases outside the gene matches: 5. RNA, at roughly 0.45 to 1 ug, was reverse transcribed with random hexamers. Each CDR3 protein gets one entry after TCRdb re-called the immunoSEQ multiplex PCR reads with MiXCR. Of 150,000 to 200,000 distinct CDR3 sequences in the sample, roughly 94% are singletons; the top ten hold more than 0.08%. TEMRA cells were FACS-enriched, with CD8+ and CD4+ T cells isolated negatively. This rearrangement joins TRBV12-3 or TRBV12-4 to TRBJ1-1; 9 nucleotides agree with TRBD1. The TCR sequence derives from a human donor with Susac syndrome. Sequencing input: CD4+ T cells from PBMCs. The CDR3 is CASSEKQGATEAFF. CDR3 sequence (DNA): TGTGCCAGCAGTGAGAAACAGGGGGCCACTGAAGCTTTCTTT.